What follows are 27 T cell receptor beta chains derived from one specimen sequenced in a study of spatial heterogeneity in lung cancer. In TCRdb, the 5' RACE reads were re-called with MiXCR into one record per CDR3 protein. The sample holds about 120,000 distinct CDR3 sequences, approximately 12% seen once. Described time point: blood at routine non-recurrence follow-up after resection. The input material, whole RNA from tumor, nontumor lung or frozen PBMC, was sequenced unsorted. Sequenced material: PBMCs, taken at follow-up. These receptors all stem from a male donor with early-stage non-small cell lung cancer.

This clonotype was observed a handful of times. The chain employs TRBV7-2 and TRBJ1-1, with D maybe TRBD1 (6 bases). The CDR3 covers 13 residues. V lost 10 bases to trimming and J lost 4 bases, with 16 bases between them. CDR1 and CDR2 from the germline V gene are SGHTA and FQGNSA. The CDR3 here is CATGQRAGTEAFF. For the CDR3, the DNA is TGTGCCACCGGACAGAGGGCTGGCACTGAAGCTTTCTTT.

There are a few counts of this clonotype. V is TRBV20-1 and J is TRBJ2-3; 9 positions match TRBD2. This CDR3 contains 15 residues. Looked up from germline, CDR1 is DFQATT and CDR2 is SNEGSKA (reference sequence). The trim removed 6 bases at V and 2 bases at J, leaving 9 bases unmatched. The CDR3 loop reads CSATAGGAYTDTQYF. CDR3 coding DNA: TGCAGTGCCACAGCGGGGGGTGCTTACACAGATACGCAGTATTTT.

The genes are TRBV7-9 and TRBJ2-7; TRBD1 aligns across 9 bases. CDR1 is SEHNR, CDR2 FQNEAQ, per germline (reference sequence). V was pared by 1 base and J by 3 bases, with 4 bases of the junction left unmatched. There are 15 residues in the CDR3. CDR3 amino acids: CASSLEGTGIYEQYF. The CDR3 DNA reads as TGTGCCAGCAGCTTAGAAGGGACAGGGATCTACGAGCAGTACTTC.

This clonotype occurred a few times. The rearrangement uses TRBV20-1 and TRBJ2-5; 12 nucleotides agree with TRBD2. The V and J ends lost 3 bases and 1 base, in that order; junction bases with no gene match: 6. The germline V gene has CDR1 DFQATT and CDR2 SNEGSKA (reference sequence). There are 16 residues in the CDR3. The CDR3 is CSASKLAGGLQETQYF. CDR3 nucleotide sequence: TGCAGTGCTAGTAAACTAGCGGGGGGCCTCCAAGAGACCCAGTACTTC.

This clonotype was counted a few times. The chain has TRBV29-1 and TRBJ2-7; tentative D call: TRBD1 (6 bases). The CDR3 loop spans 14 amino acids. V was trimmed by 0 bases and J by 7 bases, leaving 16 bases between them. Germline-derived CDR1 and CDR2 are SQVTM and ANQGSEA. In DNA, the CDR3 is TGCAGCGTTGAAGATCCGGGACACGCATCAGAGCAGTACTTC. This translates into CSVEDPGHASEQYF.

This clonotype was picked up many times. The CDR3 loop reads CASSQSRLAGAETQYF. CDR3 DNA sequence: TGTGCCAGCAGCCAATCTCGACTAGCGGGGGCAGAGACCCAGTACTTC. This chain joins TRBV7-2 and TRBJ2-5; 12 bases line up with TRBD2. CDR1 is SGHTA and CDR2 is FQGNSA in the germline V gene. V was clipped by 5 bases and J by 4 bases; unmatched bases: 8. There are 16 residues in the CDR3.

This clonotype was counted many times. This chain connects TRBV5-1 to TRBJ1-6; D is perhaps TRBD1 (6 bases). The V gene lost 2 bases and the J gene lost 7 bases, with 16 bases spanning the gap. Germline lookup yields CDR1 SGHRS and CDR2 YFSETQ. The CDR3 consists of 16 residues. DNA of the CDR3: TGCGCCAGCAGCTTTGGGGCAAGGACAGACAATTCACCCCTCCACTTT. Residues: CASSFGARTDNSPLHF.

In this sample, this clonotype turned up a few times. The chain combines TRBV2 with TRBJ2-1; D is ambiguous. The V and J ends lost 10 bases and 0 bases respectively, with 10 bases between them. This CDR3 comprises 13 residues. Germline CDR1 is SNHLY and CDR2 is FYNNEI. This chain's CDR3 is CAIQRSSYNEQFF. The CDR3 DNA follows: TGTGCCATCCAGAGGAGCTCCTACAATGAGCAGTTCTTC.

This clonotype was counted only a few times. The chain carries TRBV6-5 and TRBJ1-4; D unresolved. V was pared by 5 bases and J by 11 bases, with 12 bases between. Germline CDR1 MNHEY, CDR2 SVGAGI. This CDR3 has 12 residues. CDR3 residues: CASSRGKLKLFF. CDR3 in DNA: TGTGCCAGCAGTCGTGGGAAGCTTAAACTGTTTTTT.

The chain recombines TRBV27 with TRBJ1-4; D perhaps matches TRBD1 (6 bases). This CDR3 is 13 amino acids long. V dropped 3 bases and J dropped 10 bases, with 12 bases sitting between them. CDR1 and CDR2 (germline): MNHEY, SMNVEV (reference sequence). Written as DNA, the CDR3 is TGTGCCAGCAGTTTCTCGACAGGTCGAAAACTGTTTTTT. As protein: CASSFSTGRKLFF.

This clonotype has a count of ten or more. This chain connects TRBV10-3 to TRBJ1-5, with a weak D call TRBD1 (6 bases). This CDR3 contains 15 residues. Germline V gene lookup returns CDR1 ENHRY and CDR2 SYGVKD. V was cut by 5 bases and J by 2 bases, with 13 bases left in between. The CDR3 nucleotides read TGTGCCATCAGTCTAACAGGGTTGGGCAATCAGCCCCAGCATTTT. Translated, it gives CAISLTGLGNQPQHF.

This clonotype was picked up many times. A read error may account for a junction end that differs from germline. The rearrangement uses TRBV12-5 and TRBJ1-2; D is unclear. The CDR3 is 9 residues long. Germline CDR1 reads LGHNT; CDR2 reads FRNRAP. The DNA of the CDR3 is TGTGCTAGTGGTTTGAGGCAAAACTTC. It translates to CASGLRQNF.

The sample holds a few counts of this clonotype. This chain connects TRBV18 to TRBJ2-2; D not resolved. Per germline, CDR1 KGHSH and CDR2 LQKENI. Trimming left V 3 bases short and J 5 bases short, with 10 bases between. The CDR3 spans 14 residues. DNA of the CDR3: TGTGCCAGCTCACCGTCAACTCAGACCGGGGAGCTGTTTTTT. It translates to CASSPSTQTGELFF.

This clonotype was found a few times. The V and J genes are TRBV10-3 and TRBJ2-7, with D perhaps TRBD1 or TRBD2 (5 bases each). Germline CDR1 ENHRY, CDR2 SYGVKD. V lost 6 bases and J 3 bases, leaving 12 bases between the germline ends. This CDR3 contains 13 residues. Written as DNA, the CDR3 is TGTGCCATCAGGGGGGACCTGGGCTACGAGCAGTACTTC. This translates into CAIRGDLGYEQYF.

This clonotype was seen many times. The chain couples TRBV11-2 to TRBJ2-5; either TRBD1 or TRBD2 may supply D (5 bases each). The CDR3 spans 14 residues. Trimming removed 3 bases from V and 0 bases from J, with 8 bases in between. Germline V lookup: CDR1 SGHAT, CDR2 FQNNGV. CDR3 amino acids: CASSLGDHQETQYF. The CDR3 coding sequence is TGTGCCAGCAGCTTGGGGGACCACCAAGAGACCCAGTACTTC.

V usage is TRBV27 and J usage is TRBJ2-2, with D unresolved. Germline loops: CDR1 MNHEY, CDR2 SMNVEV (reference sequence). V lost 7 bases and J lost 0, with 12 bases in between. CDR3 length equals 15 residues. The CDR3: CASNRVGANTGELFF. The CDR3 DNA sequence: TGTGCCAGCAACCGGGTTGGCGCGAACACCGGGGAGCTGTTTTTT.

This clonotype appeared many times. The CDR3 nucleotides are TGCAGCGTTGAAGGGCATCGGGGTGAGACCCAGTACTTC. Amino acid sequence: CSVEGHRGETQYF. The gene calls are TRBV29-1 and TRBJ2-5, with D tentatively TRBD2 (5 bases). CDR3 length equals 13 residues. The germline V gene has CDR1 SQVTM and CDR2 ANQGSEA. V was shortened by 1 base and J by 5 bases, with 11 bases between the two germline ends.

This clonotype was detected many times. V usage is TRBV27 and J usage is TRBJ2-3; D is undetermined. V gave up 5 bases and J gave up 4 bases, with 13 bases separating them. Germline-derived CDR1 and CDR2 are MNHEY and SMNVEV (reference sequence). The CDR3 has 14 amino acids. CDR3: CASSPRPGPDTQYF. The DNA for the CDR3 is TGTGCCAGCAGTCCCCGGCCGGGCCCAGATACGCAGTATTTT.

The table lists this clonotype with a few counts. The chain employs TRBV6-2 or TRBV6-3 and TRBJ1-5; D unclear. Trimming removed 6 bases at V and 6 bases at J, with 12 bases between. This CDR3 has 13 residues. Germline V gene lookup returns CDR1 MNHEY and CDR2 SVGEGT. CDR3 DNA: TGTGCCAGCAGACCCACATCTTTTCAGCCCCAGCATTTT. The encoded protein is CASRPTSFQPQHF.

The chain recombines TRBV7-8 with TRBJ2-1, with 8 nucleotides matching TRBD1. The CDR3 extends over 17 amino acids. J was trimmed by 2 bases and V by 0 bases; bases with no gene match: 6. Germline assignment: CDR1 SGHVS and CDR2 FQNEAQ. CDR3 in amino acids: CASSLARRGLTYNEQFF. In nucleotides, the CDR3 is TGTGCCAGCAGCTTAGCGCGCAGGGGGCTTACCTACAATGAGCAGTTCTTC.

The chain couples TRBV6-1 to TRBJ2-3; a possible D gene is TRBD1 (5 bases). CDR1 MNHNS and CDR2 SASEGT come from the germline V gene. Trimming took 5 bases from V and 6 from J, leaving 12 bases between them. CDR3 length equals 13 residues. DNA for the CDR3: TGTGCCAGCAGTTTCCAGGGTATGGATACGCAGTATTTT. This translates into CASSFQGMDTQYF.

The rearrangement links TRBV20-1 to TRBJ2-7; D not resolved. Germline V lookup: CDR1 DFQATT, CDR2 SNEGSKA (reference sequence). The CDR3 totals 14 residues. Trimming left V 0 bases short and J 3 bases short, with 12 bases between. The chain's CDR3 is CSARDPRVGYEQYF. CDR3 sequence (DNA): TGCAGTGCTAGAGATCCTAGAGTCGGCTACGAGCAGTACTTC.

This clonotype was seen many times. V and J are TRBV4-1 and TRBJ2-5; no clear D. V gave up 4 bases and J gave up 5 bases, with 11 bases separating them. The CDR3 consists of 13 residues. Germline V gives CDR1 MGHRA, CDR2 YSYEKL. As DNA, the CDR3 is TGCGCCAGCAGCCCAAGACGGTGGGAGACCCAGTACTTC. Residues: CASSPRRWETQYF.

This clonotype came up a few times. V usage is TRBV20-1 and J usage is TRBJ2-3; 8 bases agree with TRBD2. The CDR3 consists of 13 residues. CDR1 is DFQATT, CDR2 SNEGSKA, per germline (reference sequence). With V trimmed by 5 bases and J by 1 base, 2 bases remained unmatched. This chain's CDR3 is CSAWTSRTDTQYF. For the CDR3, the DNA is TGCAGTGCTTGGACTAGCCGCACAGATACGCAGTATTTT.

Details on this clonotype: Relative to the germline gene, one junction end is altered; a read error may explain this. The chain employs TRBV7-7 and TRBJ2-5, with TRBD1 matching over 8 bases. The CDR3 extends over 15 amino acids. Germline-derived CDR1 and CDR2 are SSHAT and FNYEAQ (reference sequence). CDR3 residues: CASSSGDRLAETQYF. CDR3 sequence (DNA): TGTGCTAGCAGCTCGGGGGACAGGTTAGCAGAGACCCAGTACTTC.

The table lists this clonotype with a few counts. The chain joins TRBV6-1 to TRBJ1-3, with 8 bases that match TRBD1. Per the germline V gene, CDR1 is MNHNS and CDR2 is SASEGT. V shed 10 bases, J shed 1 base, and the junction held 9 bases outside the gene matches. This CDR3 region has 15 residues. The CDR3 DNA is TGTGCCACCAAAACCGGGACAGGATCTGGAAACACCATATATTTT. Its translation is CATKTGTGSGNTIYF.

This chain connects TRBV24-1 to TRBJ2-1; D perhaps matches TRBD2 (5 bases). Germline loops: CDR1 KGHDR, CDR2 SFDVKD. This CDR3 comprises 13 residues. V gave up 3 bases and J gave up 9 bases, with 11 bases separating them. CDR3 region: CATSDLGVSEQFF. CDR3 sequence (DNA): TGTGCCACCAGTGATCTGGGAGTTTCTGAGCAGTTCTTC.